This T cell receptor (beta chain) was recovered during a study of human T cells and chemical hapten exposure. Findings and caveats of the study: TCRs above 1 in 1000 frequency stayed constant with DPC sensitization.

As the library was built, unique molecular identifiers were attached to individual cDNA molecules. TCRdb reprocessed the RACE reads via MiXCR and lists one record per CDR3 protein. Of approximately 92,000 distinct CDR3 sequences in the sample, approximately 10% were seen once. Indicated time point: patch test 2, 6 weeks after DPC sensitization. The treatment is: therapeutic diphenylcyclopropenone sensitization with weekly scalp DPC. In the case of this clonotype: Its target is not known.

Sequencing was performed on whole blood, taken in connection with sensitization to the hapten diphenylcyclopropenone (DPC). This clonotype originated in a woman between 35 and 50 years old with alopecia areata. Some clones in this sample may be carry-over from other donors' samples.

The CDR3 reads CASSERLQSSGNTIYF. As DNA, the CDR3 is TGTGCCAGCAGTGAAAGGTTGCAGAGCTCTGGAAACACCATATATTTT. The rearrangement links TRBV2 to TRBJ1-3; D is ambiguous. V lost 2 bases to trimming and J lost 0 bases, with 11 bases between them. The CDR3 totals 16 residues. Germline loops: CDR1 SNHLY, CDR2 FYNNEI.